The 17 T cell receptor beta chains listed next were all sequenced from one sample in a study of Ad26.COV2.S vaccination and SARS-CoV-2 variants. Using immunoSEQ multiplex PCR, the repertoire was profiled, and TCRdb retains in-frame clones only, with some absent. The table lists about 180,000 clones, approximately 90% of them singletons, with around 6.3% in the top ten. Sequencing was performed on peripheral blood, taken after recovery from COVID-19. The receptors originated from a human donor who had recovered from COVID-19.

The chain combines TRBV2 with TRBJ1-1; D remains unclear. This CDR3 has 14 amino acids. Trimming pared 1 base from V and 0 bases from J, leaving 6 bases between. Germline CDR1 and CDR2: SNHLY and FYNNEI. The CDR3 DNA sequence: TGTGCCAGCAGTGAAGGGGCCATGAACACTGAAGCTTTCTTT. It specifies CASSEGAMNTEAFF.

The J gene is TRBJ1-5, the V gene TRBV6-5, with D perhaps TRBD1 (5 bases). The CDR3 contains 12 residues. V dropped 7 bases and J dropped 6 bases, with 10 bases sitting between them. Germline V CDR1 and CDR2: MNHEY, SVGAGI. The CDR3 nucleotides read TGTGCCAGCAACGAGGGGTTTCAGCCCCAGCATTTT. Its translation is CASNEGFQPQHF.

Only a few counts were recorded for this clone. The chain recombines TRBV10-3 with TRBJ1-6; D gene unclear. Trimming took 4 bases from V and 7 from J, leaving 8 bases between them. Germline CDR1 is ENHRY and CDR2 is SYGVKD. CDR3 length equals 13 residues. CDR3 residues: CAISGQSNSPLHF. The CDR3 bases are TGTGCCATCAGTGGGCAGTCAAATTCACCCCTCCACTTT.

This clone has just one count. The rearrangement joins TRBV29-1 to TRBJ2-5; D is uncertain. The CDR3 sequence is 12 residues long. V lost 5 bases, J lost 1 base, and 8 bases lay in between. Looked up from germline, CDR1 is SQVTM and CDR2 is ANQGSEA. The CDR3 region is CSVTYIQETQYF. CDR3 DNA sequence: TGCAGCGTTACTTACATCCAAGAGACCCAGTACTTC.

This clone was counted between two and nine times. V gene TRBV19 combines with J gene TRBJ1-2, with 11 bases matching TRBD1. After removal of 5 bases from V and 3 bases from J, the junction contained 2 bases not matched to a gene. This CDR3 contains 14 residues. The germline gives CDR1 LNHDA, CDR2 SQIVND (reference sequence). The CDR3 loop is CASSPDRGHYGYTF. Here the CDR3 DNA reads TGTGCCAGTAGTCCGGACAGGGGGCACTATGGCTACACCTTC.

The J gene is TRBJ2-2, the V gene TRBV30; 8 nucleotides align to TRBD1. The CDR3 runs 16 residues. V lost 3 bases and J lost 1; bases outside the gene matches: 7. In germline, CDR1 is GTSNPN, CDR2 SVGIG (reference sequence). CDR3 nucleotides: TGTGCCTGGAGACTCACCGGGACAGGGAACACCGGGGAGCTGTTTTTT. This codes for CAWRLTGTGNTGELFF.

V usage is TRBV3-1 (or the pseudogene TRBV3-2) and J usage is TRBJ1-2; D is undetermined. The germline V gene encodes CDR1 LGHDT and CDR2 YNNKEL (reference sequence). V was clipped by 4 bases and J by 3 bases, with 9 bases between them. The CDR3 covers 13 residues. CDR3 in DNA: TGTGCCAGCAGCCCGGACGGAGACTATGGCTACACCTTC. Translation gives CASSPDGDYGYTF.

The J gene is TRBJ2-1, the V gene TRBV28; D may be TRBD2 (6 bases). Trimming removed 8 bases from V and 3 bases from J, with 14 bases in between. Germline assignment: CDR1 MDHEN and CDR2 SYDVKM. This CDR3 contains 14 residues. The CDR3 DNA sequence: TGTGCCAGCTTAGCGGAGATTAACTACAATGAGCAGTTCTTC. Amino acids: CASLAEINYNEQFF.

V and J are TRBV7-3 and TRBJ2-3, with 12 bases identical to TRBD2. There are 16 residues in the CDR3. Losses at the gene ends were 5 bases for V and 4 bases for J; bases not matched to a gene: 7. CDR1 and CDR2 (germline): SGHTA, FQGTGA. The CDR3 nucleotides are TGTGCCAGCAGCCAGGGACTAGCGGGTCGGGCAGATACGCAGTATTTT. The encoded protein is CASSQGLAGRADTQYF.

The rearrangement uses TRBV5-4 and TRBJ2-7; D may be TRBD2 (5 bases). Trimming cost V 1 base and J 1 base, with 12 bases left between them. Germline CDR1 and CDR2: SGHNT and YYREEE (reference sequence). The CDR3 runs to 15 residues. CDR3 amino acids: CASSLRVAYSYEQYF. The CDR3 nucleotides are TGTGCCAGCAGCTTGAGAGTAGCGTATTCCTACGAGCAGTACTTC. The full variable domain, its missing parts supplied by reference TRBV5-4 and TRBJ2-7, is ETGVTQSPTHLIKTRGQQVTLRCSSQSGHNTVSWYQQALGQGPQFIFQYYREEENGRGNFPPRFSGLQFPNYSSELNVNALELDDSALYLCASSLRVAYSYEQYFGPGTRLTVT.

This sequence joins TRBV2 and TRBJ1-2; possibly TRBD1 for D (5 bases). The CDR3 runs 15 residues. Germline assignment: CDR1 SNHLY and CDR2 FYNNEI. V lost 6 bases to trimming and J lost 1 base, with 15 bases between them. The CDR3 region is CASSSPTGGNYGYTF. DNA of the CDR3: TGTGCCAGCAGCTCCCCCACGGGGGGTAACTATGGCTACACCTTC.

The chain combines TRBV11-3 with TRBJ2-1; the D is unclear. The CDR3 extends over 14 amino acids. Trimming left V 2 bases short and J 7 bases short, with 12 bases between. Germline lookup yields CDR1 SGHNT and CDR2 YENEEA. CDR3 in DNA: TGTGCCAGCAGCTTAATTGGGCAAAGAAATGAGCAGTTCTTC. This gives the protein CASSLIGQRNEQFF.

The chain is built from TRBV7-2 and TRBJ1-6; possible D gene TRBD1, 6 bases. The germline V gene encodes CDR1 SGHTA and CDR2 FQGNSA. CDR3 size: 14 residues. Trimming left V 2 bases short and J 9 bases short, with 11 bases between. CDR3 in DNA: TGTGCCAGCAGCTTAAACGACAGGATTTCACCCCTCCACTTT. Amino acids: CASSLNDRISPLHF.

This clone was seen only a few times. The chain recombines TRBV4-1 with TRBJ2-7, with TRBD1 matching over 10 bases. The CDR3 spans 19 residues. Germline V CDR1 and CDR2: MGHRA, YSYEKL. J gave up 3 bases and V 0 bases, and 14 bases lay outside the gene matches. The CDR3 loop is CASSQDLGQGSRSGYEQYF. DNA of the CDR3: TGCGCCAGCAGCCAAGATTTGGGACAGGGGTCTCGATCTGGCTACGAGCAGTACTTC.

V gene TRBV7-2 combines with J gene TRBJ2-7, with D unresolved. The length of the CDR3 is 15 residues. The V gene lost 1 base and the J gene lost 1 base, with 11 bases spanning the gap. Germline V gene data show CDR1 as SGHTA and CDR2 as FQGNSA. CDR3 in DNA: TGTGCCAGCAGCTTAGAGGCTGGCGGATCCTACGAGCAGTACTTC. The encoded protein is CASSLEAGGSYEQYF.

The rearrangement uses TRBV3-1 (or the pseudogene TRBV3-2) and TRBJ2-1; TRBD2 matches 10 bases. With V trimmed by 2 bases and J by 6 bases, 7 bases remained unmatched. The CDR3 sequence is 16 residues long. In germline, CDR1 is LGHDT, CDR2 YNNKEL (reference sequence). CDR3 nucleotide sequence: TGTGCCAGCAGCCAAATGAGCGGGAGGGCCCTCAATGAGCAGTTCTTC. This codes for CASSQMSGRALNEQFF.

V and J are TRBV3-1 (or the pseudogene TRBV3-2) and TRBJ1-2, with D possibly being TRBD1 (5 bases). Trimming shortened V by 0 bases and J by 3 bases, and 14 bases separated the two germline ends. The CDR3 totals 16 residues. Germline V gene data show CDR1 as LGHDT and CDR2 as YNNKEL (reference sequence). As DNA, the CDR3 is TGTGCCAGCAGCCAAGATTTGTTAGACAGCTACTATGGCTACACCTTC. As protein: CASSQDLLDSYYGYTF.